This T cell receptor (beta chain) comes out of a study of Ad26.COV2.S vaccination and SARS-CoV-2 variants. Study details: COV1001, an Ad26.COV2.S trial, supplied this vaccine-arm donor.

Specified treatment: some 20 received Ad26.COV2.S at low or high dose, single or two shots; 5 received placebo; per-sample allocation not given. Collection of samples fell on day 63 after the first vaccine or placebo injection. TCRdb's table, derived via immunoSEQ multiplex PCR, lists solely in-frame clones and lacks some. The sample contains around 250,000 clones, 70% to 90% of which appear only once. The sample holds one count of this clone. The sequenced sample was peripheral blood, obtained in a trial of Ad26.COV2.S vaccine versus placebo. The sequence was obtained from a person aged 18-65 years who received the Ad26.COV2.S COVID-19 vaccine or a placebo.

Here the CDR3 reads CASTTTGLFQETQYF. In DNA form, the CDR3 reads TGTGCCAGTACCACCACCGGACTGTTTCAAGAGACCCAGTACTTC. V and J are TRBV19 and TRBJ2-5; D is possibly TRBD2 (5 bases). Trimming pared 7 bases from V and 2 bases from J, leaving 17 bases between. CDR1 is LNHDA, CDR2 SQIVND, per germline (reference sequence). The CDR3 has 15 residues.